This T cell receptor beta chain was documented in a study of T cells in Graves' hyperthyroidism and ophthalmopathy (dated by TCRdb to the late 2010s). In terms of the full investigation: To identify distinguishing TCR V-J signatures, a discovery cohort of 90 to 100 patients was used, comprising under 45 with Graves' ophthalmopathy and about 59 with stable Graves' hyperthyroidism. Prospective prediction of ophthalmopathy was tested in an independent validation cohort of 18 to 20 hyperthyroidism patients and 17 patients who later progressed to ophthalmopathy. The approximately 100 discovery patients were divided at random into training and test sets in a 7:3 ratio. In more than five Graves' hyperthyroidism patients, the study also compared T-cell repertoires from thyroid tissue with T-cell repertoires from blood. After sampling, hyperthyroidism patients received methimazole starting at 30 mg daily, and ophthalmopathy patients received high-dose intravenous methylprednisolone. According to the paper, TCR Vbeta CDR3 sequencing was carried out on approximately 140 peripheral blood samples, which came from some 41 ophthalmopathy, around 75 hyperthyroidism and roughly 17 progressor patients. Overall results and qualifications from the work: Most expanded thyroid clonotypes (frequency above 0.001) were also detected in blood, suggesting blood repertoires may reflect thyroid immune responses. During validation, the model predicted progression to ophthalmopathy a median of around 7 months ahead of onset, with just under 71% sensitivity and around 73% specificity. A model built on a 13 V-J signature distinguished ophthalmopathy from stable hyperthyroidism, reaching 85% to 90% sensitivity and under 84% specificity in cross-validation and 80%/75% in testing. Sample size was not statistically predetermined, and investigators were not blinded to group allocation.

The TCR beta CDR3 regions were amplified from RNA transcripts. The TCR CDR3 was subjected to a first round of RT-PCR using the HTBI primer set and the Qiagen OneStep RT-PCR kit. A second multiplex PCR round built the libraries, followed by size selection and purification. Sequencing of the libraries was done on an Illumina HiSeq2000 using paired-end 100 bp reads. The authors' analysis ran thus. SOAPnuke was used to process the raw data, with reads discarded if the reads contained adapters or uncalled bases, had a mean Phred below 15, or lacked an exact constant-primer or identifier match. High-quality paired reads were merged using COPE v1.2.5, and each unique nucleotide sequence was defined as a clonotype. MiTCR v1.1 was used to align clonotypes to the IMGT TRBV, TRBD and TRBJ reference segments. The analysis included only V-J combinations with a frequency above 0.0001, which together covered 99.2% of the repertoires. The TCS score was defined as F50 (clonal expansion) divided by E x V (chaos), with BLOSUM62-based TCRdist calculated between CDR3 peptides within each V-J. Welch's t-statistics and random forest reduced around 550 V-J features to about 12, which were used in a naive Bayes classifier (R e1071). Thyroid-blood repertoire similarity was quantified with the Morisita-Horn index. TCRdb applied fastp at Q25 and MiXCR to the public reads, then kept only in-frame beta chains. Rows are combined by CDR3 protein, so each entry shows the most common genes and DNA. The V and J calls, along with clone size, are taken from TCRdb and not from the paper's own processing. The sample data list approximately 510,000 distinct CDR3 sequences, and 40% to 50% of these were observed just once. About two fifths of the sample is in the top ten clones.

This clonotype was recorded at least ten times. Its recognized antigen is unknown. The sample holds no much larger clone one base away, and base qualities are not on file. Exclusion was applied to patients with uncontrolled infections, other autoimmune diseases, pregnancy or lactation. Diagnoses relied on clinical symptoms, serum thyroxine and TRAb, thyroid ultrasound and orbital computed tomography. Total RNA was extracted with Trizol reagent, and quality was checked on an Agilent 2100 Bioanalyzer. V is trimmed back by 6 bases and J by 5 bases, and the junction contains 4 bases that no gene match accounts for. From its cysteine to its phenylalanine, the CDR3 spans 14 amino acids. Here the CDR3 DNA is all that survives: 42 bases in frame from base 1. The germline V gene specifies MRHNA as CDR1 and SNTAGT as CDR2.

This TCR was sampled from an adult woman with Graves' disease, either hyperthyroidism or ophthalmopathy (not recorded which). The sequenced sample was peripheral blood or thyroid tissue (not recorded which). Recombination joined TRBV6-4 with TRBJ1-6; the junction holds 7 bases that match TRBD1. The DNA is TGTGCCAGCAGAAGGGACAGCGATAATTCACCCCTCCACTTT. Its product reads: CASRRDSDNSPLHF.